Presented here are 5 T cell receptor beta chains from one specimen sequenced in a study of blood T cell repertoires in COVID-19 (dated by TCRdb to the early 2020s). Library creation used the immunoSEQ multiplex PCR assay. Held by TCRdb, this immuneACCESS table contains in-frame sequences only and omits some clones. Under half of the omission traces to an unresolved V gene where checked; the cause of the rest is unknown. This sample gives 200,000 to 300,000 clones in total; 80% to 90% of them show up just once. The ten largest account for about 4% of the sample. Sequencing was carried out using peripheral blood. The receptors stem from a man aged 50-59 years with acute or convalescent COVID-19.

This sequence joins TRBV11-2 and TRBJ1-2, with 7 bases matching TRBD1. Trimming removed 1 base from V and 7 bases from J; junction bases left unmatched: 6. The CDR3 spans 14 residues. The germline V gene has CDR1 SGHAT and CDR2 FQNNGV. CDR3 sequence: CASSLATGAGGYTF. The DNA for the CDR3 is TGTGCCAGCAGCTTAGCTACAGGGGCGGGTGGCTACACCTTC.

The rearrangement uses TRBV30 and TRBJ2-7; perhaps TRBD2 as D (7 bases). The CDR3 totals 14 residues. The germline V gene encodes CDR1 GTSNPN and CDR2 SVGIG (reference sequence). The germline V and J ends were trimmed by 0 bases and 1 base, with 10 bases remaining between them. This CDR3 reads CAWSVGGVSYEQYF. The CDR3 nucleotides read TGTGCCTGGAGTGTAGGGGGGGTGTCCTACGAGCAGTACTTC.

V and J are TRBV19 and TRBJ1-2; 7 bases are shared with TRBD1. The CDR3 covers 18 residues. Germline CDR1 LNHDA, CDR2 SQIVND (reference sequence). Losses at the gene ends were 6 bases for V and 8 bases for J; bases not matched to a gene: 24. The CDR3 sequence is CASRSRRSLDRRGDGYTF. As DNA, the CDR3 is TGTGCCAGTAGAAGTAGAAGGTCATTGGACAGGCGGGGAGACGGCTACACCTTC.

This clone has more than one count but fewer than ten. The CDR3 nucleotides are TGTGCCAGCAGTTTATCTATCGCCCCCCCTAGCGGGAGTGTGCAGTTCTTC. It yields the protein CASSLSIAPPSGSVQFF. The chain joins TRBV27 to TRBJ2-1; 10 nucleotides match TRBD2. V gave up 0 bases and J gave up 12 bases; unmatched junction bases: 14. This CDR3 spans 17 amino acids. Looked up from germline, CDR1 is MNHEY and CDR2 is SMNVEV (reference sequence).

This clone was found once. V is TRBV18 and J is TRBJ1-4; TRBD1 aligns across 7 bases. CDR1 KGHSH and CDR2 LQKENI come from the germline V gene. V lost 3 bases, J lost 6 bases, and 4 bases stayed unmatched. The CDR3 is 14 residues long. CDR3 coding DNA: TGTGCCAGCTCACCGGGACAGCTTCATGAAAAACTGTTTTTT. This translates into CASSPGQLHEKLFF.